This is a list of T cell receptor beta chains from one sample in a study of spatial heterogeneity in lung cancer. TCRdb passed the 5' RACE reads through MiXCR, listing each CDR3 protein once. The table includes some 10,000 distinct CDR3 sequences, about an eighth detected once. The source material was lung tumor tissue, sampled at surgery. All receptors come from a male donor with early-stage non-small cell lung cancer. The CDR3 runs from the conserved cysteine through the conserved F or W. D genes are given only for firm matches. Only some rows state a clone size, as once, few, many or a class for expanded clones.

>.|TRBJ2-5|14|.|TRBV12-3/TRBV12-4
CASSLGLAPETQYF
TGTGCCAGCAGTTTAGGGCTTGCCCCAGAGACCCAGTACTTC
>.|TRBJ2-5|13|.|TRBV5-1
CASSQGGGETQYF
TGCGCCAGCAGCCAAGGGGGGGGAGAGACCCAGTACTTC
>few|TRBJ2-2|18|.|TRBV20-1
CSARPPEGNSRNTGELFF
TGCAGTGCTAGACCCCCGGAGGGCAACTCCCGGAACACCGGGGAGCTGTTTTTT
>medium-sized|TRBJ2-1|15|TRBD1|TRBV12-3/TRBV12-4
CASTVDRVEVNEQFF
TGTGCCAGCACCGTCGACAGGGTCGAGGTCAATGAGCAGTTCTTC
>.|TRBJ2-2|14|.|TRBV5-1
CASSLKGDTGELFF
TGCGCCAGCAGCTTGAAAGGAGACACCGGGGAGCTGTTTTTT
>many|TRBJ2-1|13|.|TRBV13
CASSRTGYNEQFF
TGTGCCAGCAGCCGGACGGGTTACAATGAGCAGTTCTTC
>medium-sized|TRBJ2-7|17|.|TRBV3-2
CASSLPSRTGTYYEQYF
TGTGCCAGCAGCCTACCCAGCCGTACCGGGACCTACTACGAGCAGTACTTC
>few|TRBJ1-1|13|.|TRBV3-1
CASSQDVYSGAFF
TGTGCCAGCAGCCAAGACGTATACTCGGGAGCTTTCTTT
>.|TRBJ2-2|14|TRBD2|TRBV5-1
CASLAGVNTGELFF
TGCGCCAGCTTGGCGGGGGTGAACACCGGGGAGCTGTTTTTT
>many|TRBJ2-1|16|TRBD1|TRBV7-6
CASSFGPGQANNEQFF
TGTGCCAGCAGCTTTGGACCGGGACAGGCGAACAATGAGCAGTTCTTC
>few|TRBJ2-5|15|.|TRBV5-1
CASSQPGTPGETQYF
TGCGCCAGCAGCCAACCCGGGACACCGGGAGAGACCCAGTACTTC
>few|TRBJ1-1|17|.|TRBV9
CASSASGTGIMNTEAFF
TGTGCCAGCAGCGCCTCCGGGACGGGAATTATGAACACTGAAGCTTTCTTT
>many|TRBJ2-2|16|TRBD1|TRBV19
CASSYDWTGITGELFF
TGTGCCAGTAGCTACGACTGGACAGGCATCACCGGGGAGCTGTTTTTT
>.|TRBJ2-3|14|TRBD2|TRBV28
CASSGGESTDTQYF
TGTGCCAGCAGTGGGGGGGAAAGCACAGATACGCAGTATTTT
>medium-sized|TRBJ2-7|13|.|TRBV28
CASGFISSYEQYF
TGTGCCAGCGGATTTATAAGCTCCTACGAGCAGTACTTC
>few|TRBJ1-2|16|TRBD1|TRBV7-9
CASSFARQGDLYGYTF
TGTGCCAGCAGCTTTGCCCGGCAGGGGGATCTCTATGGCTACACCTTC
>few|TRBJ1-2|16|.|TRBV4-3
CASSQDGQYRTYGYTF
TGCGCCAGCAGCCAAGATGGACAGTACCGGACCTATGGCTACACCTTC
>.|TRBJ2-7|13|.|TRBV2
CASVKDSTGEQYF
TGTGCCAGCGTTAAGGACTCCACTGGCGAGCAGTACTTC
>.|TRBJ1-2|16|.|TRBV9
CASHHRPQGGLGGYTF
TGTGCCAGCCATCACCGGCCTCAGGGAGGATTAGGTGGCTACACCTTC
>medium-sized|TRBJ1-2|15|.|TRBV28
CASSSQGIANYGYTF
TGTGCCAGCAGTTCCCAGGGAATAGCTAACTATGGCTACACCTTC
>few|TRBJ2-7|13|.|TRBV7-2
CASSLQDSYEQYF
TGTGCCAGCAGCCTTCAAGACAGCTACGAGCAGTACTTC
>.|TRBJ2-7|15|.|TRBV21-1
CASSKGSGGGYEQYF
TGTGCCAGCAGCAAAGGTAGCGGTGGCGGCTACGAGCAGTACTTC
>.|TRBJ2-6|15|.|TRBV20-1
CSARVDSSGANVLTF
TGCAGTGCTAGGGTAGACAGCTCTGGGGCCAACGTCCTGACTTTC
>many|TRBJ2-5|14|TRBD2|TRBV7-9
CASSVGTSGDTQYF
TGTGCCAGCAGCGTCGGGACTAGCGGTGACACCCAGTACTTC
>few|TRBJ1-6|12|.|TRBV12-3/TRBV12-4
CASRPNNSPLHF
TGTGCCAGCAGACCCAATAATTCACCCCTCCACTTT